These 32 T cell receptor beta chains originate from one sample sequenced in a study of T cell responses to AZD1222 COVID-19 vaccine (dated by TCRdb to the early 2020s). Read against the paper, the sample's time point label means: baseline before first vaccination. Library prep was done by the immunoSEQ multiplex PCR assay. As stored in TCRdb, this immuneACCESS dataset retains in-frame rearrangements with V and J assigned. A fraction of the clones does not appear; measured against another copy, unresolved V genes explain less than half of the discrepancy, and the remainder lacks a known reason. Recorded for this sample are 120,000 or so clones; 85% to 90% of them occurred a single time. The biggest ten clones account for more than 6.5% of the sample. The sample was peripheral blood, taken on day 0 of AZD1222 vaccination. The receptors derive from an adult in good health.

The J gene is TRBJ1-2, the V gene TRBV4-1, with 8 bases that match TRBD1. The ends lost 1 base at V and 8 bases at J; junction bases unmatched: 9. This CDR3 is built from 15 residues. Per germline, CDR1 MGHRA and CDR2 YSYEKL. For the CDR3, the DNA is TGCGCCAGCAGCCAAGTCTGGGCAGGGGGCGCGGGCTACACCTTC. It encodes CASSQVWAGGAGYTF.

This chain uses TRBV28 with TRBJ1-5, with TRBD1 identical over 8 bases. CDR1 and CDR2 (germline): MDHEN, SYDVKM. Trimming cost V 6 bases and J 12 bases; bases outside gene matches: 7. The CDR3 is 12 amino acids. The CDR3 DNA is TGTGCCAGCAGAGACCAGGGGGCCCTCCAGCATTTT. It yields the protein CASRDQGALQHF.

The chain joins TRBV9 to TRBJ2-5; 9 nucleotides match TRBD1. Germline lookup yields CDR1 SGDLS and CDR2 YYNGEE. J was trimmed by 3 bases and V by 7 bases; bases with no gene match: 4. The CDR3 is 13 amino acids. CDR3 nucleotide sequence: TGTGCCAGCGGACGGACAGGGGAAGAGACCCAGTACTTC. This gives the protein CASGRTGEETQYF. The complete variable domain, with remaining parts taken from reference TRBV9 and TRBJ2-5, reads DSGVTQTPKHLITATGQRVTLRCSPRSGDLSVYWYQQSLDQGLQFLIQYYNGEERAKGNILERFSAQQFPDLHSELNLSSLELGDSALYFCASGRTGEETQYFGPGTRLLVL.

The J gene is TRBJ1-6, the V gene TRBV29-1; D is perhaps TRBD1 (6 bases). The germline CDR1 and CDR2 sequences are SQVTM and ANQGSEA. The V end lost 6 bases, the J end lost 6 bases, and 15 bases lay between the germline ends. The CDR3 has 14 amino acids. The CDR3 here is CSVGAGAGNSPLHF. The CDR3, as DNA: TGCAGCGTAGGGGCGGGGGCAGGTAATTCACCCCTCCACTTT.

The gene calls are TRBV30 and TRBJ2-1; 8 nucleotides agree with TRBD1. J gave up 2 bases and V 3 bases, and 3 bases lay outside the gene matches. Germline V CDR1 and CDR2: GTSNPN, SVGIG (reference sequence). This CDR3 is 14 amino acids long. The CDR3 region is CAWSRDRTYNEQFF. CDR3 DNA sequence: TGTGCCTGGAGCCGGGACAGGACCTACAATGAGCAGTTCTTC.

This chain links TRBV6-1 with TRBJ1-2; D is unresolved. V was trimmed by 2 bases and J by 1 base, leaving 8 bases between them. Germline lookup yields CDR1 MNHNS and CDR2 SASEGT. CDR3 length: 14 residues. This CDR3 is CASSETTRNYGYTF. The CDR3 DNA sequence: TGTGCCAGCAGTGAAACAACTCGTAACTATGGCTACACCTTC.

The chain combines TRBV5-1 with TRBJ2-5; TRBD2 aligns across 11 bases. The V and J ends lost 6 bases and 1 base, in that order; junction bases with no gene match: 5. The CDR3 is 15 amino acids. The V gene's germline CDR1 is SGHRS and CDR2 YFSETQ. For the CDR3, the DNA is TGCGCCAGCACCCGGGGACTAGCGGCCCAAGAGACCCAGTACTTC. Translated: CASTRGLAAQETQYF. The variable domain in full, with the rest retrieved from reference TRBV5-1 and TRBJ2-5, is KAGVTQTPRYLIKTRGQQVTLSCSPISGHRSVSWYQQTPGQGLQFLFEYFSETQRNKGNFPGRFSGRQFSNSRSEMNVSTLELGDSALYLCASTRGLAAQETQYFGPGTRLLVL.

V gene TRBV28 combines with J gene TRBJ1-2; D is uncertain. Trimming removed 5 bases at V and 6 bases at J, with 13 bases between. Germline V gene sequence: CDR1 MDHEN, CDR2 SYDVKM. This CDR3 has 13 amino acids. CDR3 in amino acids: CASSRRTGDGYTF. The CDR3 DNA sequence: TGTGCCAGCAGTCGGCGGACTGGGGATGGCTACACCTTC.

The chain employs TRBV18 and TRBJ2-7; D could derive from TRBD1 or TRBD2 (5 bases each). Germline V CDR1 and CDR2: KGHSH, LQKENI. This CDR3 comprises 14 residues. V was cut by 3 bases and J by 0 bases, with 9 bases left in between. The CDR3 DNA follows: TGTGCCAGCTCACCCGGGACGGCCTCCTACGAGCAGTACTTC. It yields the protein CASSPGTASYEQYF.

This chain uses TRBV7-2 with TRBJ2-3, with TRBD2 matching over 9 bases. CDR1 SGHTA and CDR2 FQGNSA come from the germline V gene. The trim removed 6 bases at V and 5 bases at J, leaving 12 bases unmatched. The CDR3 has 16 residues. The CDR3 loop is CASSTSGLAWGDTQYF. The CDR3 nucleotides read TGTGCCAGCAGTACCAGTGGACTAGCGTGGGGAGATACGCAGTATTTT.

This clone was seen just once. The chain employs TRBV5-1 and TRBJ2-5; no firm D call. The CDR3 sequence is 12 residues long. The V and J ends lost 3 bases and 4 bases respectively, with 7 bases between them. CDR1 is SGHRS and CDR2 is YFSETQ in the germline V gene. CDR3 sequence: CASSSGGETQYF. CDR3 bases: TGCGCCAGCAGCTCCGGCGGAGAGACCCAGTACTTC.

This clone appeared a few times. The chain joins TRBV3-1 (or the pseudogene TRBV3-2) to TRBJ2-7, with a tentative D call TRBD1 (6 bases). Germline V gene data show CDR1 as LGHDT and CDR2 as YNNKEL (reference sequence). The V and J ends lost 5 bases and 3 bases respectively, with 17 bases between them. This CDR3 has 15 amino acids. The CDR3 DNA reads as TGTGCCAGCAGCTCCCGGGACATTGGGGTCTACGAGCAGTACTTC. It encodes CASSSRDIGVYEQYF.

This chain joins TRBV28 and TRBJ2-7; tentatively, D is TRBD1 or TRBD2 (5 bases each). Germline V gene data show CDR1 as MDHEN and CDR2 as SYDVKM. The ends were cut back, 5 bases at V and 5 bases at J, with 10 bases in the middle. The CDR3 consists of 12 residues. The CDR3 region is CASSEGFHEQYF. DNA for the CDR3: TGTGCCAGCAGTGAGGGGTTCCACGAGCAGTACTTC.

The V gene is TRBV21-1, the J gene TRBJ2-7; TRBD2 reflects the table's D call only, with no check against the DNA. TRBV21-1 is a pseudogene segment. CDR3 length equals 10 residues. CDR3 region: CASSPCEQYF. CDR3 DNA sequence: TGTGCCAGCAGCCCCTGCGAGCAGTACTTC.

This clone was seen a handful of times. The V and J genes are TRBV16 and TRBJ1-1; unclear D gene. Between the trimmed V and J ends, which lost 6 bases and 4 bases, there was a span of 12 bases. The CDR3 length is 13 residues. Germline-derived CDR1 and CDR2 are KGHSY and FQNENV. The CDR3 bases are TGTGCCAGCAGTCGGTCCCGGCTCACTGAAGCTTTCTTT. This codes for CASSRSRLTEAFF. The full variable domain, rest sourced from reference TRBV16 and TRBJ1-1, is GEEVAQTPKHLVRGEGQKAKLYCAPIKGHSYVFWYQQVLKNEFKFLISFQNENVFDETGMPKERFSAKCLPNSPCSLEIQATKLEDSAVYFCASSRSRLTEAFFGQGTRLTVV.

The chain is built from TRBV5-1 and TRBJ2-2; 10 bases agree with TRBD1. The CDR3 runs to 15 residues. V lost 4 bases and J lost 4; bases outside the gene matches: 4. CDR1 is SGHRS, CDR2 YFSETQ, per germline. The CDR3 region has the DNA TGCGCCAGCAGCCCGACAGGGGGCTTCACCGGGGAGCTGTTTTTT. Encoded protein: CASSPTGGFTGELFF.

The V gene is TRBV10-1, the J gene TRBJ2-3; D gene uncertain. CDR1 is WNHNN and CDR2 is SYGVQD in the germline V gene (reference sequence). The CDR3 is made up of 13 amino acids. V was pared by 3 bases and J by 6 bases, with 10 bases between. CDR3 sequence: CASSDPGADTQYF. For the CDR3, the DNA is TGCGCCAGCAGTGATCCCGGAGCGGATACGCAGTATTTT.

The chain combines TRBV5-1 with TRBJ1-4, with D perhaps matching TRBD1 (5 bases). The CDR3 contains 14 residues. Trimming stripped 4 bases from V and 3 bases from J, with 10 bases between. From germline, CDR1 is SGHRS and CDR2 YFSETQ. For the CDR3, the DNA is TGCGCCAGCAGCCTGCGACAGCCTAATGAAAAACTGTTTTTT. Translating gives CASSLRQPNEKLFF.

J is TRBJ1-6 and V is TRBV5-1; D is undetermined. The CDR3 has 13 residues. The germline gives CDR1 SGHRS, CDR2 YFSETQ. V lost 7 bases, J lost 10 bases, and 15 bases lay in between. CDR3 sequence reads: CASPQWSGSPLHF. The CDR3 DNA follows: TGCGCCAGCCCCCAGTGGTCCGGGTCACCCCTCCACTTT. Combining the CDR3 with reference TRBV5-1 and TRBJ1-6 gives the whole variable domain KAGVTQTPRYLIKTRGQQVTLSCSPISGHRSVSWYQQTPGQGLQFLFEYFSETQRNKGNFPGRFSGRQFSNSRSEMNVSTLELGDSALYLCASPQWSGSPLHFGNGTRLTVT.

The CDR3 reads CATSRDRGNEKLFF. The CDR3 nucleotides read TGTGCCACCAGCAGAGACAGGGGGAATGAAAAACTGTTTTTT. The chain uses TRBV15 and TRBJ1-4; 7 bases are shared with TRBD1. V trimming: 0 bases; J trimming: 5 bases; junction bases outside the gene matches: 0. Germline-derived CDR1 and CDR2 are LNHNV and YYDKDF (reference sequence). This CDR3 spans 14 amino acids.

The J gene is TRBJ2-5, the V gene TRBV15; D uncertain. Germline lookup yields CDR1 LNHNV and CDR2 YYDKDF (reference sequence). The CDR3 loop spans 13 amino acids. Trimming stripped 5 bases from V and 4 bases from J, with 11 bases between. CDR3 residues: CATSVSGRETQYF. The CDR3 DNA sequence: TGTGCCACCAGCGTTTCAGGTCGAGAGACCCAGTACTTC.

The V and J genes are TRBV7-8 and TRBJ2-7, with D possibly TRBD1 on 6 matching bases. There are 13 residues in the CDR3. Trimming shortened V by 5 bases and J by 6 bases, and 14 bases separated the two germline ends. Germline CDR1 SGHVS, CDR2 FQNEAQ. CDR3 DNA sequence: TGTGCCAGCAGCACTTACAGGGCCGGCGAGCAGTACTTC. Its protein is CASSTYRAGEQYF.

This sequence joins TRBV7-2 and TRBJ1-3; no reliable D call. The germline V and J ends were trimmed by 5 bases and 13 bases, with 15 bases remaining between them. Germline CDR1 is SGHTA and CDR2 is FQGNSA. CDR3 length: 12 amino acids. The CDR3 loop is CASSPTKAAIYF. CDR3 nucleotide sequence: TGTGCCAGCAGCCCCACTAAGGCGGCGATATATTTT.

This clone has just one count. The chain carries TRBV5-1 and TRBJ2-3; TRBD2 aligns across 15 bases. The V segment lost 4 bases and the J segment 3 bases; nucleotides outside the gene matches: 3. CDR1 and CDR2 from the germline V gene are SGHRS and YFSETQ. The CDR3 runs 16 residues. CDR3 sequence: CASSLGLAGGTDTQYF. The CDR3 bases are TGCGCCAGCAGCCTGGGACTAGCGGGGGGAACAGATACGCAGTATTTT.

This clone has only one observation. CDR3 loop: CASSSPPFQPQHF. CDR3 nucleotide sequence: TGTGCCAGCAGTTCCCCCCCTTTCCAGCCCCAGCATTTT. This rearrangement joins TRBV6-6 to TRBJ1-5, with no clear D. Germline V gives CDR1 MNHNY, CDR2 SVGAGI (reference sequence). V shed 4 bases and J shed 7 bases, with 11 bases lying between them. This CDR3 spans 13 amino acids.

This clone showed up just once. The J gene is TRBJ2-2, the V gene TRBV24-1, with D unresolved. From germline, CDR1 is KGHDR and CDR2 SFDVKD. The V and J ends lost 9 bases and 7 bases respectively, with 8 bases between them. The CDR3 runs to 11 residues. In DNA, the CDR3 is TGTGCCACCCAAGATCACGGGGAGCTGTTTTTT. It encodes CATQDHGELFF.

The rearrangement joins TRBV12-3 or TRBV12-4 to TRBJ1-1; no definite D call. Trimming took off 6 bases at V and 5 bases at J, with 13 bases between the two ends. This CDR3 region has 13 residues. The CDR3 sequence is CASSPRGGTEAFF. The CDR3 nucleotides read TGTGCCAGCAGCCCTCGGGGTGGGACTGAAGCTTTCTTT.

This clone was counted once. The chain employs TRBV7-9 and TRBJ1-3; D possibly corresponds to TRBD1 (5 bases). Germline values: CDR1 SEHNR, CDR2 FQNEAQ (reference sequence). V lost 4 bases and J lost 0, with 10 bases in between. This CDR3 region has 15 residues. The CDR3 is CASSYGAVSGNTIYF. DNA of the CDR3: TGTGCCAGCAGCTACGGGGCCGTCTCTGGAAACACCATATATTTT.

V and J are TRBV27 and TRBJ2-2, with D perhaps given as TRBD1 or TRBD2 (5 bases each). The CDR3 loop spans 16 amino acids. The germline V and J ends were trimmed by 3 bases and 5 bases, with 16 bases remaining between them. CDR1 is MNHEY, CDR2 SMNVEV, per germline (reference sequence). CDR3 protein: CASSFLGPTTTGELFF. The CDR3 DNA reads as TGTGCCAGCAGTTTTTTGGGACCGACTACTACCGGGGAGCTGTTTTTT.

This chain's CDR3 is CASSLNGVVGGNTGELFF. In DNA form, the CDR3 reads TGTGCCAGCAGCTTAAATGGGGTGGTAGGGGGGAACACCGGGGAGCTGTTTTTT. The chain combines TRBV7-2 with TRBJ2-2, with D possibly matching TRBD1 (6 bases). CDR3 length equals 18 residues. Trimming stripped 2 bases from V and 1 base from J, with 17 bases between. Germline V CDR1 and CDR2: SGHTA, FQGNSA.

The chain recombines TRBV27 with TRBJ2-2; 9 nucleotides align to TRBD2. The V gene's germline CDR1 is MNHEY and CDR2 SMNVEV (reference sequence). CDR3 length: 15 residues. V gave up 1 base and J gave up 6 bases; unmatched junction bases: 3. CDR3 in amino acids: CASSLWTSASGELFF. The CDR3 nucleotides read TGTGCCAGCAGTTTATGGACTAGCGCGTCCGGGGAGCTGTTTTTT.

This chain uses TRBV7-8 with TRBJ2-7; 11 bases map to TRBD1. V lost 4 bases, J lost 6 bases, and 14 bases stayed unmatched. CDR3 length equals 17 residues. Germline loops: CDR1 SGHVS, CDR2 FQNEAQ. The CDR3 sequence: CASSSLIGTGGTGEQYF. In DNA, the CDR3 is TGTGCCAGCAGCTCCCTAATCGGGACAGGGGGTACCGGCGAGCAGTACTTC.